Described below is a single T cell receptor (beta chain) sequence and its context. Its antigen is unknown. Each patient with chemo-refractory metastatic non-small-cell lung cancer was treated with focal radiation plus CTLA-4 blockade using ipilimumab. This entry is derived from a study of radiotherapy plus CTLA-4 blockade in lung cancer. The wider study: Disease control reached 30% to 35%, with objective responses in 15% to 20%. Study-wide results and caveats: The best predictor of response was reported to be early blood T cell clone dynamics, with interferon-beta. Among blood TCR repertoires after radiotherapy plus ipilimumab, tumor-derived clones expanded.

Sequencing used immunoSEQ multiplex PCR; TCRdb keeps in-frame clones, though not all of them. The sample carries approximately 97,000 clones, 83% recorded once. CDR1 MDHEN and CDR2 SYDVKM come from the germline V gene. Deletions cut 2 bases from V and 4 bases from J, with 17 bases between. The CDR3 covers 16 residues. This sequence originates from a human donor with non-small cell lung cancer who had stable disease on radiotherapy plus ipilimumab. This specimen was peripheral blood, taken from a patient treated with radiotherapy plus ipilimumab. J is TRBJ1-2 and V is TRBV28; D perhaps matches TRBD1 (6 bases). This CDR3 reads CASSLPPTGLSYGYTF. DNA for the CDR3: TGTGCCAGCAGTTTACCTCCGACAGGCCTATCCTATGGCTACACCTTC.